The 31 T cell receptor beta chains below were found in one sample sequenced in a study of post-analysis software for immune sequencing data. Their recognized antigens are unknown. Study findings and constraints: Roughly 5 TRBV segments occurring more often in patients than controls included TRBV5-6, TRBV5-1 and TRBV20-1.

Unique molecular identifiers were carried by the TCR beta cDNA libraries. From the PCR reads, TCRdb called clonotypes with MiXCR, one entry per CDR3 protein. The repertoire holds 380,000 or so distinct CDR3 sequences, with approximately 38% as singletons. Sequencing was carried out using blood. The receptors were sampled from a girl aged 10 to 17 with multiple sclerosis.

This rearrangement joins TRBV20-1 to TRBJ2-1; D unresolved. The CDR3 has 18 amino acids. Germline assignment: CDR1 DFQATT and CDR2 SNEGSKA (reference sequence). The ends were cut back, 0 bases at V and 0 bases at J, with 18 bases in the middle. The CDR3 DNA sequence: TGCAGTGCTAGAGATACCCTCATTACCCCCAGCTCCTACAATGAGCAGTTCTTC. It translates to CSARDTLITPSSYNEQFF.

There are a few counts of this clonotype. V usage is TRBV6-6 and J usage is TRBJ2-3; perhaps TRBD1 as D (5 bases). The V end was cut by 6 bases, the J end by 3 bases, with 13 bases between. Germline lookup yields CDR1 MNHNY and CDR2 SVGAGI (reference sequence). The CDR3 is 14 residues long. As DNA, the CDR3 is TGTGCCAGCAGCCGAGACAGTTTTACAGATACGCAGTATTTT. It translates to CASSRDSFTDTQYF.

At least ten counts were recorded for this clonotype. The CDR3 region is CSARQGNAISEQFF. CDR3 bases: TGCAGTGCTAGACAGGGGAACGCTATCTCCGAGCAGTTCTTC. This chain joins TRBV20-1 and TRBJ2-1; D possibly corresponds to TRBD1 (6 bases). Per germline, CDR1 DFQATT and CDR2 SNEGSKA (reference sequence). This CDR3 has 14 amino acids. V was clipped by 2 bases and J by 10 bases, with 18 bases between them.

This clonotype turned up a few times. The V gene is TRBV4-2, the J gene TRBJ2-3, with D possibly being TRBD2 (5 bases). Germline loops: CDR1 LGHNA, CDR2 YNFKEQ. Trimming shortened V by 0 bases and J by 1 base, and 8 bases separated the two germline ends. This CDR3 comprises 15 residues. In nucleotides, the CDR3 is TGTGCCAGCAGCCAAGATGGCGGGCGCACAGATACGCAGTATTTT. Protein sequence: CASSQDGGRTDTQYF.

This chain connects TRBV6-1 to TRBJ1-2; 8 bases match TRBD1. With V trimmed by 6 bases and J by 12 bases, 12 bases remained unmatched. The CDR3 has 13 amino acids. CDR1 MNHNS and CDR2 SASEGT come from the germline V gene. This CDR3 is CASSAGTGLGDTF. As DNA, the CDR3 is TGTGCCAGCAGCGCCGGGACAGGTCTTGGAGACACCTTC.

This clonotype was seen once. The V and J genes are TRBV6-6 and TRBJ2-1; TRBD2 aligns across 8 bases. V was pared by 6 bases and J by 6 bases, with 4 bases of the junction left unmatched. The V gene's germline CDR1 is MNHNY and CDR2 SVGAGI (reference sequence). The CDR3 sequence is 13 residues long. CDR3 coding DNA: TGTGCCAGCAGCGGGGGGGCGGGCAATGAGCAGTTCTTC. Protein sequence: CASSGGAGNEQFF.

This sequence joins TRBV5-1 and TRBJ1-2; TRBD1 aligns across 8 bases. Looked up from germline, CDR1 is SGHRS and CDR2 is YFSETQ. This CDR3 is built from 14 residues. With 3 bases clipped from V and 6 bases from J, the junction kept 7 bases outside the gene matches. Here the CDR3 reads CASSWVTGQDGYTF. The CDR3 nucleotides are TGCGCCAGCAGCTGGGTTACGGGACAGGATGGCTACACCTTC.

V and J are TRBV28 and TRBJ1-5, with unresolved D. Trimming removed 9 bases from V and 0 bases from J, with 15 bases in between. The germline V gene encodes CDR1 MDHEN and CDR2 SYDVKM. This CDR3 is 15 amino acids long. The CDR3 is CASQSDVYSNQPQHF. In nucleotides, the CDR3 is TGTGCCAGTCAGTCGGACGTCTATAGCAATCAGCCCCAGCATTTT.

This clonotype was detected only a few times. The V and J genes are TRBV6-2 or TRBV6-3 and TRBJ2-7; 7 bases map to TRBD2. The germline V gene encodes CDR1 MNHEY and CDR2 SVGEGT. There are 16 residues in the CDR3. Unmatched junction bases numbered 8, after V lost 0 bases and J lost 3 bases. The DNA of the CDR3 is TGTGCCAGCAGTTACTCCCTTCGGCGGGAGATCTACGAGCAGTACTTC. It is translated as CASSYSLRREIYEQYF.

V is TRBV28 and J is TRBJ1-1; D may be TRBD1 (5 bases). The CDR3 runs 15 residues. The V gene lost 7 bases and the J gene lost 0 bases, with 15 bases spanning the gap. In germline, CDR1 is MDHEN, CDR2 SYDVKM. The CDR3 spells CASTVYGGLNTEAFF. Written as DNA, the CDR3 is TGTGCCAGCACAGTTTACGGGGGACTGAACACTGAAGCTTTCTTT.

This clonotype has only a few counts. V gene TRBV5-1 combines with J gene TRBJ2-3; tentative D call: TRBD2 (5 bases). This CDR3 region has 14 residues. V shed 5 bases and J shed 2 bases, with 12 bases lying between them. In germline, CDR1 is SGHRS, CDR2 YFSETQ. The CDR3 bases are TGCGCCAGCAGAGAGGGCTTCTTCACAGATACGCAGTATTTT. It codes for CASREGFFTDTQYF.

The gene calls are TRBV12-3 or TRBV12-4 and TRBJ2-1, with D perhaps matching TRBD1 or TRBD2 (6 bases each). This CDR3 is built from 16 residues. V lost 2 bases, J lost 8 bases, and 19 bases lay in between. CDR3 residues: CASSLSGWGAQDEQFF. The CDR3 DNA is TGTGCCAGCAGTTTAAGCGGGTGGGGGGCCCAGGATGAGCAGTTCTTC.

This chain joins TRBV11-2 and TRBJ2-5; D unclear. Looked up from germline, CDR1 is SGHAT and CDR2 is FQNNGV. Trimming took 1 base from V and 13 from J, leaving 13 bases between them. There are 12 residues in the CDR3. CDR3 loop: CASSLVTEFRYF. Written as DNA, the CDR3 is TGTGCCAGCAGCTTAGTCACGGAATTTCGGTACTTC.

In its sample, this clonotype was seen a few times. The chain combines TRBV6-5 with TRBJ2-4; 10 bases align to TRBD2. After removal of 6 bases from V and 4 bases from J, the junction contained 9 bases not matched to a gene. The CDR3 runs 16 residues. Germline V gene lookup returns CDR1 MNHEY and CDR2 SVGAGI. The CDR3 loop is CASRPPLAGLKNIQYF. CDR3 sequence (DNA): TGTGCCAGCAGACCCCCACTAGCGGGGCTTAAAAACATTCAGTACTTC.

This clonotype was found a few times. The chain has TRBV9 and TRBJ2-1; maybe TRBD2 (5 bases). The germline gives CDR1 SGDLS, CDR2 YYNGEE. V lost 3 bases, J lost 9 bases, and 10 bases lay in between. The CDR3 has 12 residues. CDR3 loop: CASSARGSEQFF. The DNA for the CDR3 is TGTGCCAGCAGCGCCCGAGGGAGTGAGCAGTTCTTC.

The chain joins TRBV7-2 to TRBJ2-6; D not certain. This CDR3 has 15 amino acids. Germline V CDR1 and CDR2: SGHTA, FQGNSA. Between the trimmed V and J ends, which lost 5 bases and 3 bases, there was a span of 11 bases. In DNA, the CDR3 is TGTGCCAGCAGCCGAGGTAGGAGTGGGGCCAACGTCCTGACTTTC. It translates to CASSRGRSGANVLTF.

V and J are TRBV7-9 and TRBJ1-1; TRBD1 might be the D (5 bases). The CDR3 is 14 amino acids. V was trimmed by 0 bases and J by 7 bases, leaving 12 bases between them. CDR1 is SEHNR, CDR2 FQNEAQ, per germline (reference sequence). CDR3 amino acids: CASSLARGTDEAFF. CDR3 nucleotides: TGTGCCAGCAGCTTAGCGCGGGGGACTGATGAAGCTTTCTTT.

This chain joins TRBV2 and TRBJ2-5; D not certain. Trimming stripped 6 bases from V and 1 base from J, with 12 bases between. Germline loops: CDR1 SNHLY, CDR2 FYNNEI. The CDR3 loop spans 14 amino acids. The CDR3 sequence is CASSVRRLQETQYF. CDR3 sequence (DNA): TGTGCCAGCAGCGTCAGACGGCTCCAAGAGACCCAGTACTTC.

This clonotype was detected only a few times. CDR3 sequence reads: CSATGFSNQPQHF. CDR3 bases: TGCAGTGCTACGGGATTTAGCAATCAGCCCCAGCATTTT. J is TRBJ1-5 and V is TRBV20-1, with D unresolved. V lost 4 bases to trimming and J lost 0 bases, with 7 bases between them. The CDR3 has 13 amino acids. The germline CDR1 and CDR2 sequences are DFQATT and SNEGSKA (reference sequence).

V gene TRBV12-3 or TRBV12-4 combines with J gene TRBJ2-3; no definite D call. The ends were cut back, 2 bases at V and 6 bases at J, with 12 bases in the middle. This CDR3 contains 14 residues. In nucleotides, the CDR3 is TGTGCCAGCAGTTTAAGTTTCGGAGCGGATACGCAGTATTTT. This sequence encodes CASSLSFGADTQYF.

This clonotype was seen only a few times. This rearrangement joins TRBV7-2 to TRBJ2-5; D gene uncertain. The CDR3 extends over 14 amino acids. Trimming took off 5 bases at V and 1 base at J, with 11 bases between the two ends. CDR1 is SGHTA and CDR2 is FQGNSA in the germline V gene. The CDR3 sequence: CASSRRHSQETQYF. CDR3 bases: TGTGCCAGCAGCCGTCGACATAGCCAAGAGACCCAGTACTTC.

This clonotype has at least ten counts. V is TRBV28 and J is TRBJ2-7, with D possibly matching TRBD1 (5 bases). V was pared by 6 bases and J by 0 bases, with 9 bases between. There are 13 residues in the CDR3. Germline V gives CDR1 MDHEN, CDR2 SYDVKM. The CDR3 sequence: CASSGTGSYEQYF. The CDR3 region has the DNA TGTGCCAGCAGCGGAACAGGCTCCTACGAGCAGTACTTC. Using reference TRBV28 and TRBJ2-7 for the parts outside the CDR3, the full variable domain is DVKVTQSSRYLVKRTGEKVFLECVQDMDHENMFWYRQDPGLGLRLIYFSYDVKMKEKGDIPEGYSVSREKKERFSLILESASTNQTSMYLCASSGTGSYEQYFGPGTRLTVT.

CDR3 in DNA: TGCGCCAGCAGCCAAGAACTAGCGGGAGGGTACGAGCAGTACTTC. It specifies CASSQELAGGYEQYF. This chain uses TRBV4-3 with TRBJ2-7, with 13 nucleotides matching TRBD2. The germline V gene has CDR1 LGHNA and CDR2 YSLEER. V lost 0 bases, J lost 4 bases, and 0 bases stayed unmatched. This CDR3 is built from 15 residues.

The CDR3 DNA follows: TGCGCCAGCAGCCAAGACTTAGGGGATGGCTACACCTTC. Translation: CASSQDLGDGYTF. The rearrangement links TRBV4-1 to TRBJ1-2; perhaps TRBD1 as D (5 bases). The CDR3 is 13 amino acids. Germline CDR1 is MGHRA and CDR2 is YSYEKL. The V and J ends lost 0 bases and 6 bases respectively, with 8 bases between them.

The chain uses TRBV5-1 and TRBJ1-2, with D hard to call. Per the germline V gene, CDR1 is SGHRS and CDR2 is YFSETQ. The germline V and J ends were trimmed by 4 bases and 8 bases, with 15 bases remaining between them. The CDR3 loop spans 13 amino acids. The CDR3 is CASSLENLNGYTF. CDR3 coding DNA: TGCGCCAGCAGCCTTGAAAACCTGAACGGCTACACCTTC.

This clonotype turned up a few times. A much larger clone differs from this one at a single base, so this may be a read error. This chain joins TRBV9 and TRBJ2-1; the D gene is possibly TRBD2 (6 bases). This CDR3 region has 13 residues. Germline lookup yields CDR1 SGDLS and CDR2 YYNGEE. V was cut by 0 bases and J by 13 bases, with 14 bases left in between. CDR3 region: CASSVGGDETQFF. The DNA for the CDR3 is TGTGCCAGCAGCGTAGGCGGGGATGAGACCCAGTTCTTC.

V is TRBV5-1 and J is TRBJ1-2, with TRBD1 identical over 11 bases. J lost 7 bases, V lost 4 bases, and 9 bases had no gene match. The CDR3 runs to 15 residues. The germline V gene encodes CDR1 SGHRS and CDR2 YFSETQ. CDR3 sequence: CASSDQAGTGGGYTF. The DNA of the CDR3 is TGCGCCAGCAGCGATCAAGCCGGGACAGGGGGTGGCTACACCTTC.

The J gene is TRBJ2-7, the V gene TRBV4-1; tentative D call: TRBD2 (5 bases). The CDR3 has 16 amino acids. Germline V gives CDR1 MGHRA, CDR2 YSYEKL. Trimming shortened V by 4 bases and J by 0 bases, and 16 bases separated the two germline ends. CDR3 DNA: TGCGCCAGCAGCCTCGGGGTGAGCGGCAGCTCCTACGAGCAGTACTTC. Translating it yields CASSLGVSGSSYEQYF.

The J gene is TRBJ1-5, the V gene TRBV7-2; the D is unclear. This CDR3 is 14 amino acids long. From germline, CDR1 is SGHTA and CDR2 FQGNSA. V dropped 5 bases and J dropped 2 bases, with 10 bases sitting between them. CDR3 DNA: TGTGCCAGCAGCCCTGAGTTCGGCAATCAGCCCCAGCATTTT. This gives the protein CASSPEFGNQPQHF.

The J gene is TRBJ2-5, the V gene TRBV18; 9 nucleotides line up with TRBD1. V was clipped by 4 bases and J by 4 bases; unmatched bases: 4. Germline V lookup: CDR1 KGHSH, CDR2 LQKENI. The length of the CDR3 is 14 residues. For the CDR3, the DNA is TGTGCCAGCTCACTTGGACAGGGGATAGAGACCCAGTACTTC. Translation: CASSLGQGIETQYF.

This clonotype appeared many times. The genes are TRBV7-3 and TRBJ1-1; possibly TRBD1 for D (6 bases). Between the trimmed V and J ends, which lost 5 bases and 5 bases, there was a span of 12 bases. The germline V gene encodes CDR1 SGHTA and CDR2 FQGTGA. CDR3 length equals 13 residues. Written as DNA, the CDR3 is TGTGCCAGCAGCCTGAGAAGGGGGACTGAAGCTTTCTTT. It is translated as CASSLRRGTEAFF.